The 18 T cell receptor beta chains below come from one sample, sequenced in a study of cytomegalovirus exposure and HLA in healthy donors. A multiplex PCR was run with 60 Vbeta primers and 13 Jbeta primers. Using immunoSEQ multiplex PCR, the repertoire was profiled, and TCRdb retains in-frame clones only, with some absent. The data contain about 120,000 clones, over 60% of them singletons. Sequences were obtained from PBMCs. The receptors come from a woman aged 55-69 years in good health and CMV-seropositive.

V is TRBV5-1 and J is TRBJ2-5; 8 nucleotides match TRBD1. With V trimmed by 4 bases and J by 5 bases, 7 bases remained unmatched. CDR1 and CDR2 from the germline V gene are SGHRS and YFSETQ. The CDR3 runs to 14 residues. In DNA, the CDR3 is TGCGCCAGCAGCGGACAGGGAATGGGCGAGACCCAGTACTTC. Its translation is CASSGQGMGETQYF.

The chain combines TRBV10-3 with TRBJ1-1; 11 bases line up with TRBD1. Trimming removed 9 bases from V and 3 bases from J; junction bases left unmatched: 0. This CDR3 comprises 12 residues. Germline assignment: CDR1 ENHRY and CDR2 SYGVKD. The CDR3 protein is CAMGQGDTEAFF. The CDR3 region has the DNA TGTGCCATGGGACAGGGGGACACTGAAGCTTTCTTT.

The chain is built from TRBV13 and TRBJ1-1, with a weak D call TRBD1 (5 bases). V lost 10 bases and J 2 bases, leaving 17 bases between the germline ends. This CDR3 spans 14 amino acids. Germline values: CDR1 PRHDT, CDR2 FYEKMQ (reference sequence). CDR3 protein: CATSRGRPNTEAFF. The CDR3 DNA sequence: TGTGCCACCTCGCGGGGCAGACCTAACACTGAAGCTTTCTTT.

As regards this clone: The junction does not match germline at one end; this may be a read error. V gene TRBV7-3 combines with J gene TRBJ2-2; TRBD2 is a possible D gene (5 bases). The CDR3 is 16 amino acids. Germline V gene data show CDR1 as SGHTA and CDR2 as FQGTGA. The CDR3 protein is CTSSPLRASDTGELFF. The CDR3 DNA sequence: TGTACCAGCAGCCCGTTGCGGGCTTCGGACACCGGGGAGCTGTTTTTT.

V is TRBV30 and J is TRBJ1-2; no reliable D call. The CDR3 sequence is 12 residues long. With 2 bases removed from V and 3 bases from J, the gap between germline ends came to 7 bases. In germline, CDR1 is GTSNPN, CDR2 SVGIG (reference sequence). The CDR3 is CAWSTTDYGYTF. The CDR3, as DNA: TGTGCCTGGAGTACCACAGACTATGGCTACACCTTC.

The CDR3 here is CASSGGTSGKNIQYF. CDR3 DNA: TGTGCCAGCAGTGGGGGGACTAGCGGGAAAAACATTCAGTACTTC. This chain links TRBV6-5 with TRBJ2-4, with 12 bases aligning to TRBD2. CDR1 is MNHEY, CDR2 SVGAGI, per germline. The CDR3 covers 15 residues. The V and J ends lost 5 bases and 4 bases, in that order; junction bases with no gene match: 3.

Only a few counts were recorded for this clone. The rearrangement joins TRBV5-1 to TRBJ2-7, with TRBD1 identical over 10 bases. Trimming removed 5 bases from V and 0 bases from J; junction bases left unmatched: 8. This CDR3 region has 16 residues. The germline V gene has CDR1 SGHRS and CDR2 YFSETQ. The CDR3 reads CASRGGTGVISYEQYF. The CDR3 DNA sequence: TGCGCCAGCAGGGGTGGGACAGGGGTCATCTCCTACGAGCAGTACTTC.

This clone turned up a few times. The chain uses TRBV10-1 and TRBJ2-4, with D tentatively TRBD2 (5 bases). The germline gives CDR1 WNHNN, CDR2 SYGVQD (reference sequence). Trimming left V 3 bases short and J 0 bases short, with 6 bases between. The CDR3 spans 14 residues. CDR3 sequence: CASSDGVAKNIQYF. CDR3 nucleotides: TGCGCCAGCAGTGACGGGGTAGCCAAAAACATTCAGTACTTC.

CDR3 protein: CASSQQTYNEQFF. CDR3 DNA sequence: TGCGCCAGCAGCCAGCAGACCTACAATGAGCAGTTCTTC. The chain has TRBV4-1 and TRBJ2-1, with D unclear. The CDR3 spans 13 residues. Trimming left V 3 bases short and J 2 bases short, with 5 bases between. The germline CDR1 and CDR2 sequences are MGHRA and YSYEKL.

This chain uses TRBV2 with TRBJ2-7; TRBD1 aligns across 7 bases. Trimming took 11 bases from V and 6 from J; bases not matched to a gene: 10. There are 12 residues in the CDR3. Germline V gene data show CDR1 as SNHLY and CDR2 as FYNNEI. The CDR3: CAGTGVRVEQYF. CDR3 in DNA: TGTGCCGGAACAGGGGTTCGGGTCGAGCAGTACTTC.

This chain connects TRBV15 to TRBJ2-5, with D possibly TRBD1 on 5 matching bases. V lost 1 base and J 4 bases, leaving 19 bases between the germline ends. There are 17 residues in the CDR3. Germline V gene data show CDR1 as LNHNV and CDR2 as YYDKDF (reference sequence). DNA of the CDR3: TGTGCCACCAGCAGAGGGGCAGAGATCAGGGCCGGAGAGACCCAGTACTTC. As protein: CATSRGAEIRAGETQYF.

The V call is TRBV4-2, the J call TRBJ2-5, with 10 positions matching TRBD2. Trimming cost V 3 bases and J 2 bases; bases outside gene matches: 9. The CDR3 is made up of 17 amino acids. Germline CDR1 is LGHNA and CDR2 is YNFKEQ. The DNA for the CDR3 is TGTGCCAGCAGCCACACTAGCGGGACTTGGGATCAAGAGACCCAGTACTTC. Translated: CASSHTSGTWDQETQYF.

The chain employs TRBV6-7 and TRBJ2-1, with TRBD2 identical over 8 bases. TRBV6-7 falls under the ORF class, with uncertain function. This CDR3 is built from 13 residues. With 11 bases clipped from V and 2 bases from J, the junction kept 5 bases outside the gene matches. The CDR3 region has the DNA TGTGCCCGATCGGGAGGGCCCTACAATGAGCAGTTCTTC. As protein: CARSGGPYNEQFF.

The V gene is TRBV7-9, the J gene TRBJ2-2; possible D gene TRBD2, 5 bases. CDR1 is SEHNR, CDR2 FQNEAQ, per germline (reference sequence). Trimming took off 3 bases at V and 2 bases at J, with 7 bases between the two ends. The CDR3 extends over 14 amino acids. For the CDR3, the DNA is TGTGCCAGCAGCTTCGGAGGTAACACCGGGGAGCTGTTTTTT. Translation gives CASSFGGNTGELFF.

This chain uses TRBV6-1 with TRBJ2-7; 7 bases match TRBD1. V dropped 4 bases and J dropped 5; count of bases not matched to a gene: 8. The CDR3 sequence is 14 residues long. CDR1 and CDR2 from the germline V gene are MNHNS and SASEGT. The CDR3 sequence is CASSVRDSRNEQYF. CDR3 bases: TGTGCCAGCAGTGTCCGGGACAGTAGGAACGAGCAGTACTTC.

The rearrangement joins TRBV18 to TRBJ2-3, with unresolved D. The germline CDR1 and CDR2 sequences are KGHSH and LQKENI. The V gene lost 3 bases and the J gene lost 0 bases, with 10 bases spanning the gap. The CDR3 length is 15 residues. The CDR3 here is CASSPTSKSTDTQYF. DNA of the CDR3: TGTGCCAGCTCACCGACATCAAAAAGCACAGATACGCAGTATTTT. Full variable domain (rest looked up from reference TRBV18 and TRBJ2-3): NAGVMQNPRHLVRRRGQEARLRCSPMKGHSHVYWYRQLPEEGLKFMVYLQKENIIDESGMPKERFSAEFPKEGPSILRIQQVVRGDSAAYFCASSPTSKSTDTQYFGPGTRLTVL.

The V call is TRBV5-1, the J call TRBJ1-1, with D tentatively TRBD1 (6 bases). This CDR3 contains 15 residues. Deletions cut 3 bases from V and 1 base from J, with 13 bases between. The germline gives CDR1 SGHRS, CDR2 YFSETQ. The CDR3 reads CASSSRAGENTEAFF. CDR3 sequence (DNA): TGCGCCAGCAGCTCCAGGGCAGGGGAGAACACTGAAGCTTTCTTT. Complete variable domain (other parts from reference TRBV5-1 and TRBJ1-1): KAGVTQTPRYLIKTRGQQVTLSCSPISGHRSVSWYQQTPGQGLQFLFEYFSETQRNKGNFPGRFSGRQFSNSRSEMNVSTLELGDSALYLCASSSRAGENTEAFFGQGTRLTVV.

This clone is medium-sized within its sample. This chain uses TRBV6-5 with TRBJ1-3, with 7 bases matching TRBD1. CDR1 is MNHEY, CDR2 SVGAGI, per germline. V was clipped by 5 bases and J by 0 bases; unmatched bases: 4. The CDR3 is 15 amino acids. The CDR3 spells CASSRQGDSGNTIYF. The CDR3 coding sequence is TGTGCCAGCAGTCGACAGGGAGACTCTGGAAACACCATATATTTT.